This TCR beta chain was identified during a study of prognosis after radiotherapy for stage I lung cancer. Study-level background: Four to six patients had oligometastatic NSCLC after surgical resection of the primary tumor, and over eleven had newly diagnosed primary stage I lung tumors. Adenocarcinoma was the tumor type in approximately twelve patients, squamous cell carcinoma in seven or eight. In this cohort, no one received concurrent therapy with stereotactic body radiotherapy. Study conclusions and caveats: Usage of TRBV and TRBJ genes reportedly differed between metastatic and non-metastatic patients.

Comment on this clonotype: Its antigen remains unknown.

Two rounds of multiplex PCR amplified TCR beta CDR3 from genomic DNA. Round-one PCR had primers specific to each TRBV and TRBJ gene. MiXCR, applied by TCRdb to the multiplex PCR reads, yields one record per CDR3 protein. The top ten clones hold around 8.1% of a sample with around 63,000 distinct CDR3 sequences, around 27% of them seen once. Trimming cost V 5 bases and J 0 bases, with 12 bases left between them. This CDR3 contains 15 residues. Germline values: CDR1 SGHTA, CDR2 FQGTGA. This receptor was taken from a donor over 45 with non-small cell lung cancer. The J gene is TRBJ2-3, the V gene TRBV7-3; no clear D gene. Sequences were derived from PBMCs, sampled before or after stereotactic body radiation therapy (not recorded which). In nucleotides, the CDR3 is TGTGCCAGCAGCCCAGGACGCCCGAGCACAGATACGCAGTATTTT. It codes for CASSPGRPSTDTQYF.